The 26 T cell receptor beta chains in this list originate from one sample, sequenced in a study of CD8 T cells in ankylosing spondylitis. These TCRs are of unknown antigen specificity. TCRdb ran MiXCR on the 5' RACE reads and lists one entry per CDR3 protein. Of a few hundred thousand distinct CDR3 sequences listed, around 19% were seen once; the top ten hold roughly 42%. Study-wide results and caveats: What appeared characteristic of ankylosing spondylitis blood was a TCR beta motif of 7 or 8 highly homologous variants.

The sequenced sample consisted of blood, either unsorted or a sorted T cell fraction (not recorded which). These receptor sequences come from a male donor with ankylosing spondylitis.

This clonotype was seen at least ten times. V is TRBV12-3 or TRBV12-4 and J is TRBJ1-2; D is unclear. Trimming removed 3 bases at V and 8 bases at J, with 13 bases between. This CDR3 has 13 residues. CDR3 region: CASSFVSASGYTF. As DNA, the CDR3 is TGTGCCAGCAGTTTTGTCTCGGCTTCAGGCTACACCTTC.

This clonotype turned up a few times. The V and J genes are TRBV12-3 or TRBV12-4 and TRBJ2-7; TRBD2 matches 7 bases. This CDR3 has 15 residues. Trimming took 4 bases from V and 3 from J; bases not matched to a gene: 9. The CDR3, as DNA: TGTGCCAGCAGTTGGTTGTGGGGAGGGTTCTACGAGCAGTACTTC. Protein: CASSWLWGGFYEQYF.

The CDR3: CASRPDISSYNEQFF. Here the CDR3 DNA reads TGTGCCAGTAGACCAGACATTAGCTCCTACAATGAGCAGTTCTTC. V gene TRBV19 combines with J gene TRBJ2-1; the D is unclear. V lost 6 bases and J 0 bases, leaving 12 bases between the germline ends. The length of the CDR3 is 15 residues. From germline, CDR1 is LNHDA and CDR2 SQIVND (reference sequence).

The chain joins TRBV6-5 to TRBJ2-7; D ambiguous. The CDR3 length is 15 residues. The germline V gene has CDR1 MNHEY and CDR2 SVGAGI. V dropped 0 bases and J dropped 0 bases, with 9 bases sitting between them. The CDR3 spells CASSYSKAISYEQYF. The CDR3 region has the DNA TGTGCCAGCAGTTACTCGAAGGCCATCTCCTACGAGCAGTACTTC.

This clonotype has only a few counts. The chain combines TRBV7-9 with TRBJ2-7; D gene unclear. CDR3 length: 11 residues. The V gene's germline CDR1 is SEHNR and CDR2 FQNEAQ (reference sequence). V lost 4 bases to trimming and J lost 2 bases, with 3 bases between them. For the CDR3, the DNA is TGTGCCAGCAGCTCCGCCTACGAGCAGTACTTC. Translating gives CASSSAYEQYF.

The J gene is TRBJ2-3, the V gene TRBV4-1, with TRBD2 matching over 9 bases. Trimming took 5 bases from V and 2 from J; bases not matched to a gene: 8. This CDR3 contains 16 residues. CDR1 is MGHRA and CDR2 is YSYEKL in the germline V gene. CDR3 bases: TGCGCCAGCAGCTTCAATAGCGGGGGATCCACAGATACGCAGTATTTT. Amino acid sequence: CASSFNSGGSTDTQYF.

The table lists this clonotype with a few counts. The chain recombines TRBV28 with TRBJ2-1, with no clear D. The CDR3 consists of 14 residues. Germline lookup yields CDR1 MDHEN and CDR2 SYDVKM. The V end lost 6 bases, the J end lost 3 bases, and 12 bases lay between the germline ends. CDR3 DNA: TGTGCCAGCAGCTGGGGTCCCATCTACAATGAGCAGTTCTTC. Translation gives CASSWGPIYNEQFF.

This clonotype was counted between two and nine times. The J gene is TRBJ2-5, the V gene TRBV4-1; 7 bases map to TRBD1. Germline V gene data show CDR1 as MGHRA and CDR2 as YSYEKL. This CDR3 comprises 17 residues. The junction had 16 bases not matched to a gene; V was cut back by 4 bases and J by 5 bases. The CDR3, as DNA: TGCGCCAGCAGCCTCCTAGGGTCTACAGGGGTTCACGAGACCCAGTACTTC. This codes for CASSLLGSTGVHETQYF.

This chain connects TRBV6-1 to TRBJ2-1; D remains ambiguous. The CDR3 has 13 amino acids. Germline lookup yields CDR1 MNHNS and CDR2 SASEGT. V was clipped by 7 bases and J by 2 bases, with 9 bases between them. CDR3 sequence reads: CASTPATYNEQFF. CDR3 sequence (DNA): TGTGCCAGCACTCCTGCCACCTACAATGAGCAGTTCTTC.

The chain joins TRBV5-1 to TRBJ2-2; 7 bases are shared with TRBD2. Germline CDR1 SGHRS, CDR2 YFSETQ. This CDR3 comprises 15 residues. V dropped 6 bases and J dropped 2; count of bases not matched to a gene: 7. The CDR3 nucleotides read TGCGCCAGCATGGTGGCTAGCGGAAACACCGGGGAGCTGTTTTTT. This translates into CASMVASGNTGELFF.

This clonotype is termed large. The chain joins TRBV4-1 to TRBJ1-1; 8 bases agree with TRBD1. This CDR3 contains 16 residues. V shed 4 bases and J 2 bases; nucleotides not matched to a gene: 9. CDR1 is MGHRA and CDR2 is YSYEKL in the germline V gene. The CDR3 spells CASSPHGQGYNTEAFF. The CDR3 region has the DNA TGCGCCAGCAGCCCCCACGGACAGGGATATAACACTGAAGCTTTCTTT.

The CDR3 coding sequence is TGTGCCAGCAGCTACCTAGCGGGAGCCTCCTACAATGAGCAGTTCTTC. The encoded protein is CASSYLAGASYNEQFF. This chain uses TRBV7-6 with TRBJ2-1, with 10 bases matching TRBD2. CDR1 and CDR2 (germline): SGHVS, FNYEAQ. CDR3 length: 16 residues. V shed 4 bases, J shed 0 bases, and the junction held 3 bases outside the gene matches.

This clonotype was counted only a few times. This chain joins TRBV10-3 and TRBJ2-2, with TRBD1 identical over 8 bases. Per germline, CDR1 ENHRY and CDR2 SYGVKD. V shed 6 bases, J shed 3 bases, and the junction held 6 bases outside the gene matches. The CDR3 is 15 residues long. The CDR3 bases are TGTGCCATCAGCAAGACAGGGGCGGACACCGGGGAGCTGTTTTTT. This codes for CAISKTGADTGELFF.

This clonotype was observed at least ten times. The chain uses TRBV5-6 and TRBJ2-7; the D gene is possibly TRBD2 (5 bases). The germline V gene has CDR1 SGHDT and CDR2 YYEEEE. V lost 6 bases, J lost 5 bases, and 18 bases lay in between. CDR3 length: 14 residues. The CDR3 bases are TGTGCCAGCACCACCGGGTCGGGAAGGCACGAGCAGTACTTC. Translating it yields CASTTGSGRHEQYF.

This CDR3 reads CASSAPTVDNEKLFF. DNA for the CDR3: TGTGCCAGCAGCGCACCGACGGTCGATAATGAAAAACTGTTTTTT. V is TRBV7-9 and J is TRBJ1-4; D uncertain. Germline CDR1 is SEHNR and CDR2 is FQNEAQ (reference sequence). The CDR3 runs 15 residues. Trimming removed 5 bases from V and 4 bases from J, with 14 bases in between.

In its sample, this clonotype was seen a few times. One end of the junction fails to match germline, which may point to a read error. The chain joins TRBV15 to TRBJ2-7; 10 nucleotides agree with TRBD1. CDR3 length equals 15 residues. Germline CDR1 LNHNV, CDR2 YYDKDF (reference sequence). The CDR3 protein is CATSREGQGSDEQYF. The DNA of the CDR3 is TGTGCCACCAGTAGAGAGGGACAGGGGTCCGACGAGCAGTACTTC.

The chain has TRBV11-2 and TRBJ2-3; D unresolved. Germline CDR1 SGHAT, CDR2 FQNNGV. There are 12 residues in the CDR3. Between the trimmed V and J ends, which lost 5 bases and 5 bases, there was a span of 8 bases. The CDR3 sequence is CASSPDRDTQYF. CDR3 nucleotides: TGTGCCAGCAGCCCCGATCGAGATACGCAGTATTTT.

The chain has TRBV12-3 or TRBV12-4 and TRBJ2-1, with 12 bases identical to TRBD1. With V trimmed by 5 bases and J by 6 bases, 5 bases remained unmatched. This CDR3 is 15 amino acids long. CDR3 in amino acids: CASSPGTGGSNEQFF. DNA for the CDR3: TGTGCCAGCAGTCCAGGGACAGGGGGCTCCAATGAGCAGTTCTTC.

The chain couples TRBV7-8 to TRBJ2-1; no reliable D call. This CDR3 is 16 amino acids long. Looked up from germline, CDR1 is SGHVS and CDR2 is FQNEAQ. V was shortened by 3 bases and J by 2 bases, with 14 bases between the two germline ends. The CDR3 bases are TGTGCCAGCAGCTTGCTAGGTGGGCGCACCTACAATGAGCAGTTCTTC. It codes for CASSLLGGRTYNEQFF.

This clonotype was counted only a few times. The rearrangement links TRBV7-8 to TRBJ1-1; TRBD1 matches at 8 bases. Germline values: CDR1 SGHVS, CDR2 FQNEAQ. The CDR3 covers 15 residues. The V and J ends lost 6 bases and 1 base, in that order; junction bases with no gene match: 7. CDR3 coding DNA: TGTGCCAGCAGTGACGGACAGGGTGAGAACACTGAAGCTTTCTTT. Its protein is CASSDGQGENTEAFF.

Only a few counts were recorded for this clonotype. The rearrangement links TRBV6-1 to TRBJ1-1, with D possibly TRBD1 on 6 matching bases. The CDR3 extends over 13 amino acids. With 6 bases removed from V and 1 base from J, the gap between germline ends came to 9 bases. Germline V lookup: CDR1 MNHNS, CDR2 SASEGT. The CDR3 spells CASRDRENTEAFF. In DNA form, the CDR3 reads TGTGCCAGCAGGGACAGAGAGAACACTGAAGCTTTCTTT.

This clonotype was detected a few times. The V and J genes are TRBV10-3 and TRBJ2-7; D unresolved. Germline-derived CDR1 and CDR2 are ENHRY and SYGVKD. Trimming pared 10 bases from V and 2 bases from J, leaving 12 bases between. This CDR3 contains 12 residues. CDR3 loop: CATDGPTYEQYF. DNA of the CDR3: TGTGCCACAGACGGGCCTACCTACGAGCAGTACTTC.

This clonotype was seen more than once but under ten times. The rearrangement links TRBV6-2 or TRBV6-3 to TRBJ1-1, with D maybe TRBD1 (5 bases). V was cut by 6 bases and J by 0 bases, with 17 bases left in between. CDR1 is MNHEY and CDR2 is SVGEGT in the germline V gene. The CDR3 has 16 amino acids. In DNA, the CDR3 is TGTGCCAGCAGCTTAACGACAGACCAGATGAACACTGAAGCTTTCTTT. Encoded protein: CASSLTTDQMNTEAFF.

V usage is TRBV20-1 and J usage is TRBJ2-1; TRBD2 is a possible D gene (5 bases). Germline V gene lookup returns CDR1 DFQATT and CDR2 SNEGSKA (reference sequence). The CDR3 runs 13 residues. V dropped 0 bases and J dropped 14 bases, with 17 bases sitting between them. The CDR3 DNA reads TGCAGTGCTAGAGATCTTGGACTCGACGAGAAGTTCTTC. Protein product: CSARDLGLDEKFF.

This clonotype was counted only a few times. The chain joins TRBV6-2 or TRBV6-3 to TRBJ2-5; D remains unclear. Germline V gene data show CDR1 as MNHEY and CDR2 as SVGEGT. The CDR3 has 11 residues. The germline V and J ends were trimmed by 8 bases and 7 bases, with 11 bases remaining between them. The CDR3 reads CASPPVGTQYF. In DNA form, the CDR3 reads TGTGCCAGCCCTCCTGTGGGGACCCAGTACTTC.

The V call is TRBV9, the J call TRBJ2-1; the match to TRBD2 covers 7 bases. The CDR3 runs to 15 residues. After removal of 0 bases from V and 7 bases from J, the junction contained 7 bases not matched to a gene. Germline loops: CDR1 SGDLS, CDR2 YYNGEE. The CDR3 loop is CASSVGVFGGNEQFF. The CDR3, as DNA: TGTGCCAGCAGCGTAGGCGTATTCGGGGGGAATGAGCAGTTCTTC. The whole variable domain, remainder taken from reference TRBV9 and TRBJ2-1, is DSGVTQTPKHLITATGQRVTLRCSPRSGDLSVYWYQQSLDQGLQFLIQYYNGEERAKGNILERFSAQQFPDLHSELNLSSLELGDSALYFCASSVGVFGGNEQFFGPGTRLTVL.